This T cell receptor beta chain was profiled in a study of beta chain features in type 1 diabetes. Study-level points and caveats: When cDNA is sequenced, cells with high TCR expression could be over-represented. The VDJ junctions of type 1 diabetes patients carried fewer insertions and more deletions. Among patients with Type 1 diabetes, TCRB CDR3s were moderately but significantly shorter in every one of the four CD4+ subsets.

Germline CDR1 reads ENHRY; CDR2 reads SYGVKD. There are 14 residues in the CDR3. The V segment lost 10 bases and the J segment 5 bases; nucleotides outside the gene matches: 8. This clone appeared a few times. What it recognizes is unknown. Every isolated RNA sample was fully reverse transcribed, so sequencing captured expressed TCRB transcripts. Reads from naive, central memory and regulatory T cell samples averaged approximately 3.7 million. This table comes from immunoSEQ multiplex PCR, and its TCRdb copy is limited to in-frame clones, with some not included. The sample consists of over 650,000 clones, around an eighth of them appearing once.

Sequencing was performed on naive CD4+ T cells from blood. This receptor was obtained from a man aged 18-30 years with type 1 diabetes. The rearrangement uses TRBV10-3 and TRBJ1-6; TRBD1 matches at 7 bases. CDR3 nucleotide sequence: TGTGCCAACAGGCCCCAGGGGGATAATTCACCCCTCCACTTT. Encoded protein: CANRPQGDNSPLHF.